This T cell receptor beta chain comes out of a study of blood T cells in healthy people across ages. General study points: Strongly correlated with naive T cell percentage was TCR beta diversity.

Concerning this clonotype: Antigen specificity is unknown.

Germline CDR1 and CDR2: SGHAT and FQNNGV. Deletions cut 1 base from V and 8 bases from J, with 6 bases between. The CDR3 consists of 12 residues. Each sample yielded at least 6 million isolated PBMCs. Primers used in a second PCR of roughly 6 to 11 cycles were a sample-barcoded 5' primer and a J-beta primer mix. Each cDNA molecule received a tag from a template-switch adaptor that had 12 random nucleotides. A single record per CDR3 protein comes from TCRdb applying MiXCR to the 5' RACE reads. The profile shows about 1.4 million distinct CDR3 sequences, roughly 60% of them singletons. Material for sequencing was blood. The clonotype was recovered from a man between 18 and 35 years old in good health. This chain joins TRBV11-2 and TRBJ2-1; D is uncertain. CDR3 nucleotide sequence: TGTGCCAGCAGCTTAGCTCATTATGAGCAGTTCTTC. Translation: CASSLAHYEQFF. Variable domain in full (rest from reference TRBV11-2 and TRBJ2-1): EAGVAQSPRYKIIEKRQSVAFWCNPISGHATLYWYQQILGQGPKLLIQFQNNGVVDDSQLPKDRFSAERLKGVDSTLKIQPAKLEDSAVYLCASSLAHYEQFFGPGTRLTVL.